Below, 18 T cell receptor beta chains from the same sample are listed, as sequenced in a study of vaccination effects on CD4 cells after COVID-19. Prior to sequencing, the ViraFEST assay stimulated PBMC with viral peptide pools, which expanded the antigen-specific CD4+ T cells. Isolating CD4+ T cells followed more than 9 days of culture. Participants were given two doses of BNT162b2 or mRNA-1273 vaccine. These receptors are not linked to any known antigen. Sequencing was performed with immunoSEQ multiplex PCR; in TCRdb, only in-frame clones are kept and a portion is missing. The sample carries tens of thousands of clones, roughly 78% recorded once. Sequences were derived from CD4+ T cells from PBMCs cultured with HCoV-OC43 spike peptides, sampled after COVID-19 vaccination. The subset is: HCoV-OC43 spike overlapping peptide pool stimulation. The source of these receptors is a human donor who received a COVID-19 vaccine.

The rearrangement links TRBV5-1 to TRBJ1-2; weak D call: TRBD1 (5 bases). This CDR3 comprises 13 residues. The V end was cut by 0 bases, the J end by 4 bases, with 7 bases between. Germline assignment: CDR1 SGHRS and CDR2 YFSETQ. DNA of the CDR3: TGCGCCAGCAGCTTGGCAGGGACCTATGGCTACACCTTC. Protein: CASSLAGTYGYTF.

A single count supports this clone. This chain links TRBV10-3 with TRBJ2-2; 12 bases fit TRBD1. The CDR3 extends over 16 amino acids. Germline CDR1 reads ENHRY; CDR2 reads SYGVKD. V trimming: 5 bases; J trimming: 7 bases; junction bases outside the gene matches: 8. The CDR3 DNA follows: TGTGCCATCAGTCTCGGGACAGGGGGCAGTGGCGGGGAGCTGTTTTTT. Amino acid sequence: CAISLGTGGSGGELFF.

This chain joins TRBV11-2 and TRBJ1-1; tentatively, D is TRBD1 (6 bases). The CDR3 covers 14 residues. Between the trimmed V and J ends, which lost 5 bases and 4 bases, there was a span of 14 bases. Germline V gives CDR1 SGHAT, CDR2 FQNNGV. This CDR3 is CASSPTGRLTEAFF. In nucleotides, the CDR3 is TGTGCCAGCAGCCCAACAGGGCGGCTCACTGAAGCTTTCTTT.

This clone appeared once. The J gene is TRBJ2-5, the V gene TRBV6-5; possibly TRBD2 for D (6 bases). The germline V gene has CDR1 MNHEY and CDR2 SVGAGI. The CDR3 is made up of 12 amino acids. V lost 2 bases and J lost 10, with 11 bases in between. The CDR3 loop is CASSYVWGDQYF. CDR3 nucleotide sequence: TGTGCCAGCAGTTACGTTTGGGGGGACCAGTACTTC.

V usage is TRBV12-5 and J usage is TRBJ2-2; the D is unclear. CDR3 length: 13 residues. V dropped 7 bases and J dropped 6 bases, with 12 bases sitting between them. The V gene's germline CDR1 is LGHNT and CDR2 FRNRAP. Here the CDR3 DNA reads TGTGCTAGTGCCGTACTTTCCCCCGGGGAGCTGTTTTTT. This gives the protein CASAVLSPGELFF. Combining the CDR3 with reference TRBV12-5 and TRBJ2-2 gives the whole variable domain DARVTQTPRHKVTEMGQEVTMRCQPILGHNTVFWYRQTMMQGLELLAYFRNRAPLDDSGMPKDRFSAEMPDATLATLKIQPSEPRDSAVYFCASAVLSPGELFFGEGSRLTVL.

The rearrangement uses TRBV18 and TRBJ1-6; D unclear. The CDR3 consists of 13 residues. CDR1 is KGHSH and CDR2 is LQKENI in the germline V gene. Between the trimmed V and J ends, which lost 6 bases and 6 bases, there was a span of 9 bases. The CDR3 nucleotides are TGTGCCAGCTCGCCGGGGTCTAATTCACCCCTCCACTTT. Encoded protein: CASSPGSNSPLHF.

The chain recombines TRBV19 with TRBJ2-2; unclear D gene. The CDR3 contains 14 residues. V dropped 4 bases and J dropped 1 base, with 7 bases sitting between them. CDR1 is LNHDA and CDR2 is SQIVND in the germline V gene (reference sequence). The CDR3 protein is CASSSNRNTGELFF. The CDR3 bases are TGTGCCAGTAGTAGCAACAGGAACACCGGGGAGCTGTTTTTT. Full variable domain (missing parts from reference TRBV19 and TRBJ2-2): DGGITQSPKYLFRKEGQNVTLSCEQNLNHDAMYWYRQDPGQGLRLIYYSQIVNDFQKGDIAEGYSVSREKKESFPLTVTSAQKNPTAFYLCASSSNRNTGELFFGEGSRLTVL.

V usage is TRBV6-1 and J usage is TRBJ1-6, with a tentative D call TRBD1 (6 bases). CDR1 is MNHNS and CDR2 is SASEGT in the germline V gene. The CDR3 sequence is 16 residues long. Trimming shortened V by 1 base and J by 4 bases, and 11 bases separated the two germline ends. The DNA of the CDR3 is TGTGCCAGCAGTGAAGAACAGGGACCTTATAATTCACCCCTCCACTTT. It codes for CASSEEQGPYNSPLHF.

The chain joins TRBV24-1 to TRBJ2-3, with 8 bases that match TRBD2. In germline, CDR1 is KGHDR, CDR2 SFDVKD. V shed 8 bases, J shed 1 base, and the junction held 10 bases outside the gene matches. The CDR3 is made up of 16 amino acids. In DNA form, the CDR3 reads TGTGCCACCAAACCAAGCGGGGGAAGGGGCACAGATACGCAGTATTTT. The encoded protein is CATKPSGGRGTDTQYF.

The chain has TRBV4-3 and TRBJ1-2; D not certain. V gave up 0 bases and J gave up 3 bases, with 14 bases separating them. CDR1 is LGHNA and CDR2 is YSLEER in the germline V gene. The CDR3 has 16 amino acids. The CDR3 is CASSQEAWARDYGYTF. The CDR3 DNA follows: TGCGCCAGCAGCCAAGAGGCGTGGGCCCGGGACTATGGCTACACCTTC.

This chain links TRBV3-1 (or the pseudogene TRBV3-2) with TRBJ1-1, with D maybe TRBD1 (5 bases). This CDR3 has 13 amino acids. The V gene lost 5 bases and the J gene lost 6 bases, with 13 bases spanning the gap. Germline V gene sequence: CDR1 LGHDT, CDR2 YNNKEL (reference sequence). The CDR3 loop is CASSYGEGAEAFF. Here the CDR3 DNA reads TGTGCCAGCAGCTACGGCGAAGGGGCTGAAGCTTTCTTT.

This clone came up a few times. CDR3 coding DNA: TGTGCCAGCAGCTTGTCTGCTACCGGGGGGGAGGAGACCCAGTACTTC. Its protein is CASSLSATGGEETQYF. The chain links TRBV7-8 to TRBJ2-5; 8 bases match TRBD2. The CDR3 covers 16 residues. Losses at the gene ends were 3 bases for V and 5 bases for J; bases not matched to a gene: 11. CDR1 is SGHVS and CDR2 is FQNEAQ in the germline V gene.

This clone was counted a few times. The chain's CDR3 is CASTDFIMGYTF. CDR3 bases: TGTGCCAGCACCGATTTTATCATGGGCTACACCTTC. The chain couples TRBV6-5 to TRBJ1-2; D gene uncertain. The CDR3 spans 12 residues. Per germline, CDR1 MNHEY and CDR2 SVGAGI. V lost 7 bases and J lost 8, with 14 bases in between.

The chain joins TRBV30 to TRBJ1-2, with D hard to call. There are 13 residues in the CDR3. The V and J ends lost 0 bases and 9 bases respectively, with 14 bases between them. CDR1 and CDR2 from the germline V gene are GTSNPN and SVGIG (reference sequence). The CDR3 loop is CAWSVGPSMRYTF. CDR3 sequence (DNA): TGTGCCTGGAGTGTAGGGCCCTCTATGCGCTACACCTTC.

This clone occurred a few times. The V and J genes are TRBV21-1 and TRBJ1-1. TRBV21-1 is flagged as a pseudogene. The CDR3 runs 13 residues. The CDR3 coding sequence is TGTGCCAGCAGCACGGACGGGAACACTGAAGCTTTCTTT. This encodes CASSTDGNTEAFF.

The chain is built from TRBV25-1 and TRBJ1-6; 7 bases are shared with TRBD1. V shed 7 bases, J shed 5 bases, and the junction held 5 bases outside the gene matches. The germline V gene encodes CDR1 MGHDK and CDR2 SYGVNS. This CDR3 contains 14 residues. The chain's CDR3 is CASIQGGDNSPLHF. The CDR3 nucleotides read TGTGCCAGCATCCAGGGGGGGGATAATTCACCCCTCCACTTT.

The chain uses TRBV24-1 and TRBJ2-5; 11 bases agree with TRBD2. This CDR3 is 16 amino acids long. Germline V gives CDR1 KGHDR, CDR2 SFDVKD. V was pared by 3 bases and J by 5 bases, with 7 bases of the junction left unmatched. Here the CDR3 reads CATSDPIAGGRETQYF. In DNA, the CDR3 is TGTGCCACCAGTGATCCCATAGCGGGGGGGAGGGAGACCCAGTACTTC.

This clone was found a few times. The chain is built from TRBV5-6 and TRBJ2-7; 10 bases align to TRBD1. There are 14 residues in the CDR3. V was pared by 3 bases and J by 2 bases, with 2 bases of the junction left unmatched. Germline CDR1 is SGHDT and CDR2 is YYEEEE. Written as DNA, the CDR3 is TGTGCCAGCAGCTGGGGACAGGGGACCTACGAGCAGTACGTC. This sequence encodes CASSWGQGTYEQYV.